The T cell receptor (beta chain) under discussion was sequenced for a study of Graves' ophthalmopathy and Graves' hyperthyroidism (dated by TCRdb to between 2018 and 2020). For the study in its entirety: Peripheral blood samples were taken at the time of initial diagnosis, before any treatment was given. The study used TCR beta repertoire signatures to distinguish Graves' ophthalmopathy from Graves' hyperthyroidism and to predict progression to ophthalmopathy. In over 5 hyperthyroidism patients, the T-cell repertoire of thyroid tissue was compared with the T-cell repertoire of blood. To explore V-J signatures distinguishing ophthalmopathy from hyperthyroidism, a discovery set of about a hundred patients (43 ophthalmopathy, about 57 stable hyperthyroidism) was enrolled. After sampling, hyperthyroidism patients received methimazole starting at 30 mg daily, and ophthalmopathy patients received high-dose intravenous methylprednisolone. For training and testing, the roughly 97 patients in the discovery cohort were randomly divided in a 7:3 ratio. An independent validation cohort was composed of around 19 hyperthyroidism patients and around 16 patients who later progressed from hyperthyroidism to ophthalmopathy. In total, 135 blood samples were TCR-sequenced: 40 to 45 ophthalmopathy, some 75 hyperthyroidism and roughly 17 hyperthyroidism-to-ophthalmopathy patients. The paper as a whole reports these results and caveats: Most expanded thyroid clonotypes with frequency above 0.001 were also detected in blood, suggesting blood repertoires may reflect the thyroid immune response. Sample size was not statistically predetermined, and group allocation was not concealed from the investigators. In validation, the model predicted ophthalmopathy progression with about 64% sensitivity and 72.22% specificity; fewer than 15 predicted patients were CT-confirmed with GO in a median of about 6.1 months. Ophthalmopathy was separated from stable hyperthyroidism by the 13-signature model with 85% to 90% sensitivity and less than 82% specificity in cross-validation and with 80%/75% in the test set.

This clonotype was observed many times. The specificity of this receptor is unknown. No base qualities exist here, and no much larger clone lies one base off it. Ophthalmopathy patients were characterized by moderately to severely active disease, a Clinical Activity Score of at least 3, a NOSPECS grade of at least 4, and a disease duration under 3 months. Patients with other autoimmune diseases, uncontrolled infections, pregnancy or lactation were excluded. Diagnosis relied on clinical symptoms, serum thyroxine, TRAb, thyroid ultrasound and orbital computed tomography. Using Ficoll-Paque density gradient centrifugation, PBMCs were isolated from about 9.4 ml of fresh peripheral blood. Trizol reagent was used to extract the total RNA, and its quality was then checked on an Agilent 2100 Bioanalyzer. TCR beta CDR3 regions were amplified from RNA transcripts for repertoire sequencing. The first round was an RT-PCR using HTBI primers with the Qiagen OneStep RT-PCR kit, and this first round was followed by a second-round multiplex PCR, then size selection and purification. Sequencing of the libraries was carried out on an Illumina HiSeq2000 in paired-end mode with 100 bp reads. The paper's processing steps were these. SOAPnuke was used to process the reads, removing any read that contained adapters or uncalled bases, had a mean Phred below 15, or lacked an exact match to the constant primer or identifier. COPE v1.2.5 was used to merge high-quality paired reads. Each unique nucleotide sequence was treated as a clonotype, and MiTCR v1.1 was used to align the clonotypes to the IMGT TRB V, D and J references. Analysis was restricted to V-J combinations with a frequency above 0.0001, which covered over 98% of repertoires. For each V-J combination, a TCR clonal expansion and chaos score was defined as the ratio of F50 clonal expansion to chaos observed in the TCRdist matrix. Features were reduced by Welch's t-statistics and random forest to approximately 13 V-J combinations, which fed a naive Bayes classifier. Thyroid-blood repertoire similarity was quantified with the Morisita-Horn index. Through fastp at Q25 and MiXCR, TCRdb rebuilt clones from the public reads, retaining in-frame beta chains. Every entry covers one CDR3 protein and lists the most common genes and DNA from its rows. TCRdb's processing, not the authors' own work, is the source of the V and J calls. Counted in this sample were about 210,000 distinct CDR3 sequences; 29% of them appeared once. Approximately 9.1% of the sample lies in the top ten.

The V end loses 10 bases and the J end loses 4 bases, and a stretch of 11 bases separates them. The CDR1 and CDR2 encoded by the germline V gene are MNHEY and SVGEGT. Measured from the cysteine to the phenylalanine, the CDR3 is 11 residues long. Just CDR3 DNA is preserved here, 33 bases in frame from base 1. The receptor was isolated from a man in his forties or fifties with Graves' ophthalmopathy. Donor details come from another sample of the same person, matched by shared clones. Sequenced input: peripheral blood. The rearrangement joined TRBV6-2 or TRBV6-3 to TRBJ2-7; TRBD1 might be the D gene, on 6 matching bases. The CDR3 region: CATQGLYEQYF. The sequenced DNA is TGTGCCACCCAGGGGCTATACGAGCAGTACTTC.